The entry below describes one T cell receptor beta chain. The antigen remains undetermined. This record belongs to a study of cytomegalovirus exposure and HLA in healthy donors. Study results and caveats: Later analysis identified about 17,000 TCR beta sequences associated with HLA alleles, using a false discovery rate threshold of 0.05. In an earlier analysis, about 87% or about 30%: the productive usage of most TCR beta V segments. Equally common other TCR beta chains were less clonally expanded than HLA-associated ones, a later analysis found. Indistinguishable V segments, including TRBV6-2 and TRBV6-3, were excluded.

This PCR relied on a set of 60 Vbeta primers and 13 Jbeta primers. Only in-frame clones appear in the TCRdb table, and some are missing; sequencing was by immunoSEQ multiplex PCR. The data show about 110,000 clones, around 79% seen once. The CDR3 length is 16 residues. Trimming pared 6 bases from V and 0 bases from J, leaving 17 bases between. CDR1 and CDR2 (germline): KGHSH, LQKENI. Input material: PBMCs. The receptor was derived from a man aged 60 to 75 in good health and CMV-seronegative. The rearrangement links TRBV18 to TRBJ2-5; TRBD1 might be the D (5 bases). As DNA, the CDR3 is TGTGCCAGCTCTCGGCCGCAGGGTACCTACCAAGAGACCCAGTACTTC. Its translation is CASSRPQGTYQETQYF.